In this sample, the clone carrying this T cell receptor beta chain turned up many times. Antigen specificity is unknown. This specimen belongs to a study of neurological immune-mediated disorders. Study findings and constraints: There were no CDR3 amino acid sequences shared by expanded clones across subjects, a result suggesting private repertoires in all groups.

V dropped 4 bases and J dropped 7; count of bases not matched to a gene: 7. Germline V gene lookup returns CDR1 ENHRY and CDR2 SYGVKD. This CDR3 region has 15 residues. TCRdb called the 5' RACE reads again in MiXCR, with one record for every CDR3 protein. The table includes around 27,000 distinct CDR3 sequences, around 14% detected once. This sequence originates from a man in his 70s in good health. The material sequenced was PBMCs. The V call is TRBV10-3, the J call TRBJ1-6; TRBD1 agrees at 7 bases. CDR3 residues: CAISVRGTENSPLHF. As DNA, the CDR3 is TGTGCCATCAGTGTTCGAGGGACAGAGAATTCACCCCTCCACTTT.